The sequence of this T cell receptor (beta chain) was determined in a study of control samples from healthy donors and cancer patients. V lost 4 bases and J 0 bases, leaving 16 bases between the germline ends. The germline CDR1 and CDR2 sequences are SGHRS and YFSETQ. The CDR3 runs 17 residues. Libraries were prepared by immunoSEQ multiplex PCR; TCRdb keeps only in-frame clonotypes and omits some of them. Of about 150,000 clones listed, around nine tenths were seen once; the top ten hold around 4.7%. The genes are TRBV5-1 and TRBJ1-4; a weak D match, TRBD1 (6 bases). The sequence was obtained from a man aged 25 to 40 in good health. Sequences were obtained from blood. CDR3: CASSTAPDSATNEKLFF. CDR3 DNA sequence: TGCGCCAGCAGCACAGCACCGGACAGTGCAACTAATGAAAAACTGTTTTTT. The complete variable domain, with remaining parts taken from reference TRBV5-1 and TRBJ1-4, reads KAGVTQTPRYLIKTRGQQVTLSCSPISGHRSVSWYQQTPGQGLQFLFEYFSETQRNKGNFPGRFSGRQFSNSRSEMNVSTLELGDSALYLCASSTAPDSATNEKLFFGSGTQLSVL.